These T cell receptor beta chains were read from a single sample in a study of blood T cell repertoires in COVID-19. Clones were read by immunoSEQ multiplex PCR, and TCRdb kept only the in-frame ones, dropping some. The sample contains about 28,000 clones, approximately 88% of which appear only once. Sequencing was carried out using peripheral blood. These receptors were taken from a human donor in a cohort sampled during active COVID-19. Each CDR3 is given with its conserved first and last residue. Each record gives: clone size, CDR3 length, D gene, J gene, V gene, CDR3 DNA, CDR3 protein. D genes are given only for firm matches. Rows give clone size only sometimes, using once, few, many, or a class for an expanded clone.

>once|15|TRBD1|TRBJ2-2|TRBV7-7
TGTGCTAGCACCTTGGGGACAGGGGGCTCCGGGGAGCTGTTTTTT
CASTLGTGGSGELFF
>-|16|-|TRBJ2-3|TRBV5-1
TGCGCCAGCAGTCCCCGAGCGGGCGCTAGCACAGATACGCAGTATTTT
CASSPRAGASTDTQYF
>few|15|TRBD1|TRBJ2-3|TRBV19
TGTGCCAGTAGTAATGGACAGGGGGCAACAGATACGCAGTATTTT
CASSNGQGATDTQYF
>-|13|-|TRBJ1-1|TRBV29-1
TGCAGCGTTGAAGCCGCAGGGTACACTGAAGCTTTCTTT
CSVEAAGYTEAFF
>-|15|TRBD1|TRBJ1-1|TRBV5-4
TGTGCCAGCAGCTCTAACAGGGGAACGGACACTGAAGCTTTCTTT
CASSSNRGTDTEAFF
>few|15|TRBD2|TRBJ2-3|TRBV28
TGTGCCAGCAGTTTCTCTAGCGGGCGCACAGATACGCAGTATTTT
CASSFSSGRTDTQYF
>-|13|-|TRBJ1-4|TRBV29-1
TGCAGCGTTCAAGTGGGGGGGGATGAAAAACTGTTTTTT
CSVQVGGDEKLFF
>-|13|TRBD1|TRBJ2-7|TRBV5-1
TGCGCCAGCGCCGTGGGACAGACCTACGAGCAGTACTTC
CASAVGQTYEQYF
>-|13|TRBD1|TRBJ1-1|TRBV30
TGTGCCTGTGACAGGGGGCAGTACACTGAAGCTTTCTTT
CACDRGQYTEAFF
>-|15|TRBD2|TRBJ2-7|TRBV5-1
TGCGCCAGCAGCTTGTGGGCTAGCGGGGGTTCCGAGCAGTACTTC
CASSLWASGGSEQYF
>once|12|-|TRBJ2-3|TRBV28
TGTGCAAGCCTCGCGGACACAGATACGCAGTATTTT
CASLADTDTQYF
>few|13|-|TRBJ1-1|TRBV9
TGTGCCAGCAACCCTGGGGGGAATACTGAAGCTTTCTTT
CASNPGGNTEAFF
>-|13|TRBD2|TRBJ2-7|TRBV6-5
TGTGCCAGCCAAAGGACTAGCTCCTACGAGCAGTACTTC
CASQRTSSYEQYF
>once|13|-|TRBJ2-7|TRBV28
TGTGCCAGCAGTTGGGGGCAGACCTACGAGCAGTACTTC
CASSWGQTYEQYF
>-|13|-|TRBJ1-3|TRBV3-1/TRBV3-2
TGTGCCAGCAGCCAAGCGGGTGGAAACACCATATATTTT
CASSQAGGNTIYF
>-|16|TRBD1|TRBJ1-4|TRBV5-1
TGCGCCAGCAGCGCGGACAGGGTAGGCGATGGAGAAAAACTGTTTTTT
CASSADRVGDGEKLFF
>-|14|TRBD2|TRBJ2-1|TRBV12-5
TGTGCTAGTGGTTTGAAAAGCGGGGTGGGTGAGCAGTTCTTC
CASGLKSGVGEQFF
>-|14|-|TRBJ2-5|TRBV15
TGTGCCACCAGCAGAGATCGACAGCAAGAGACCCAGTACTTC
CATSRDRQQETQYF
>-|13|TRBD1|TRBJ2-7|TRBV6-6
TGTGCCAGCAGTACGAGGACAGGGTTAGGCCAGTACTTC
CASSTRTGLGQYF
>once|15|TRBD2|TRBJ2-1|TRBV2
TGTGCCAGCAGGGACGGACTAGCTCCCCACAATGAGCAGTTCTTC
CASRDGLAPHNEQFF
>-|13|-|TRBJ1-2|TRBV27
TGTGCCAGCTCCCTAAGAGAGGGAAATGGCTACACCTTC
CASSLREGNGYTF
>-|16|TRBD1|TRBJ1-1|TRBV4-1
TGCGCCAGCAGCCAAGCCCAGACAGGGGGCGGGACTGAAGCTTTCTTT
CASSQAQTGGGTEAFF
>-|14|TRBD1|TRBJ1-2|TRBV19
TGTGCCAGTAGTCTCTCCGGGACAGGGGATGGCTACACCTTC
CASSLSGTGDGYTF
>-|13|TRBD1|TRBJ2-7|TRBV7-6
TGTGCCAGCAGCTTAGGGGACAGGGGGACGCAGTACTTC
CASSLGDRGTQYF
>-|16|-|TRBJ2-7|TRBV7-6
TGTGCCAGCAGCTTAATGGGGGGACAGTCGCCCTACGAGCAGTACTTC
CASSLMGGQSPYEQYF
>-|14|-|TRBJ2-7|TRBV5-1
TGCGCCAGCAGCTTGCTAGACTCATCGGGCGAGCAGTACTTC
CASSLLDSSGEQYF
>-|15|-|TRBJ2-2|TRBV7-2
TGTGCCAGCAGCTTGCGGACAGCAAACACCGGGGAGCTGTTTTTT
CASSLRTANTGELFF
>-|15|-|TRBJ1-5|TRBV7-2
TGTGCCAGCAGCCCCCAGCCGGCGGGCAATCAGCCCCAGCATTTT
CASSPQPAGNQPQHF
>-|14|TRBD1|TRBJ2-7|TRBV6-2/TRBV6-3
TGTGCCAGCAGTTCTGACAGGGTGGACTACGAGCAGTACTTC
CASSSDRVDYEQYF
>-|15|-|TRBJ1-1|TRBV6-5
TGTGCCAGCAGTTACAACAACAGGGTTGACACTGAAGCTTTCTTT
CASSYNNRVDTEAFF
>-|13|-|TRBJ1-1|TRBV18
TGTGCCAGCTCACCATCAGGGAACACTGAAGCTTTCTTT
CASSPSGNTEAFF
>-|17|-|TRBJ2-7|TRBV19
TGTGCCAGTAGTACAGCCTTTTCACAGGGTGTCGGCTACGAGCAGTACTTC
CASSTAFSQGVGYEQYF
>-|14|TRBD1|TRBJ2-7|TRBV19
TGTGCCAGTAGTAGGGGACAGGGGGCTTACGAGCAGTACTTC
CASSRGQGAYEQYF
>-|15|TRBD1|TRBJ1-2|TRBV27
TGTGCCAGCAGTTTATCGGGGACAGGGGGGTTTGGCTACACCTTC
CASSLSGTGGFGYTF
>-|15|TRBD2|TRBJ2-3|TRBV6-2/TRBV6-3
TGTGCCAGCAGCCCTGGACTAGCGGGGGTAACTACGCAGTATTTT
CASSPGLAGVTTQYF
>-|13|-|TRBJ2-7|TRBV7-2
TGTGCCAGCAGCTTAGGAGCGGGCCGCCAGCAGTACTTC
CASSLGAGRQQYF
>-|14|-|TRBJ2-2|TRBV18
TGTGCCAGCTCACCAGGGCAGAACACCGGGGAGCTGTTTTTT
CASSPGQNTGELFF
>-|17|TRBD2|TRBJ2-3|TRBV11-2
TGTGCCAGCAGCTTAAACTCGGGGGGGGCAGGCACAGATACGCAGTATTTT
CASSLNSGGAGTDTQYF
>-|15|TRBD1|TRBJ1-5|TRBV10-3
TGTGCCATCAGTGAGGCACAGGGGATAAATCAGCCCCAGCATTTT
CAISEAQGINQPQHF
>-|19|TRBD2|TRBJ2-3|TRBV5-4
TGTGCCAGCACCATGGATAAGGGACTAGCAACCCTATACACAGATACGCAGTATTTT
CASTMDKGLATLYTDTQYF
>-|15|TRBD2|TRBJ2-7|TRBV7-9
TGTGCCAGCAGCTTAGAAGCAGCGGGGGGCTACGAGCAGTACTTC
CASSLEAAGGYEQYF
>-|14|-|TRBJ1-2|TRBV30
TGTGCCTGGAGTGGAAGGGGCCGACCTTATGGCTACACCTTC
CAWSGRGRPYGYTF
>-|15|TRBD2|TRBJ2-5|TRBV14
TGTGCCAGCAGCCAAGTAGGGAAAGGGGAGGGGACCCAGTACTTC
CASSQVGKGEGTQYF
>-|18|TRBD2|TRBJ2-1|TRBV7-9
TGTGCCAGCAGCTTACCATACTTACCGGGACTAGCGATCAATGAGCAGTTCTTC
CASSLPYLPGLAINEQFF
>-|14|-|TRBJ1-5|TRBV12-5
TGTGCTAGTGGTTTGCTTACCTATAATCAGCCCCAGCATTTT
CASGLLTYNQPQHF
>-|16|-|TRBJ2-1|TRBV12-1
TGTGCCAGCAGCCCGACGGCTAGTACTTGCTACAATGAGCAGTTCTTC
CASSPTASTCYNEQFF
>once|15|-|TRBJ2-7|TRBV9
TGTGCCAGCAGCGTAGGATTGCCGGGGGTCTACGAGCAGTACTTC
CASSVGLPGVYEQYF
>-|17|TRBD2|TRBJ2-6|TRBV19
TGTGCCAGTACTGCTCTAGCGGGGGCCTCTGGGGCCAACGTCCTGACTTTC
CASTALAGASGANVLTF
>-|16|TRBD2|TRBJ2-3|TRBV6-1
TGTGCCAGCAGTGAAGGTCTGCGGGGGGGCGAAGATACGCAGTATTTT
CASSEGLRGGEDTQYF
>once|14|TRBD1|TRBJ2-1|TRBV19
TGTGCCAGTAGTATCGGACAGGGGGGCAGTGAGCAGTTCTTC
CASSIGQGGSEQFF
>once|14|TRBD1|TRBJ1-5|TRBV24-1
TGTGCCACCCAGGGGGCCGGGGGCAATCAGCCCCAGCATTTT
CATQGAGGNQPQHF
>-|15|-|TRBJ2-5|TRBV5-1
TGCGCCAGCAGCTTGCAGGGGATCCTCCAAGAGACCCAGTACTTC
CASSLQGILQETQYF
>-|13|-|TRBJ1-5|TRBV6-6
TGTGCCAGCAGTGGACGACAGAATCAGCCCCAGCATTTT
CASSGRQNQPQHF
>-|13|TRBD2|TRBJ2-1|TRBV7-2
TGTGCCAGCAGCTCAGTAGCGGGGGGTGAGCAGTTCTTC
CASSSVAGGEQFF
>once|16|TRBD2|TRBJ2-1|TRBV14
TGTGCCAGCAGCGGAACGGGACTAGCGGCATACAATGAGCAGTTCTTC
CASSGTGLAAYNEQFF
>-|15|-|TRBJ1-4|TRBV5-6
TGTGCCAGCAGCTTGGGGATCGGGGTCATTGAAAAACTGTTTTTT
CASSLGIGVIEKLFF
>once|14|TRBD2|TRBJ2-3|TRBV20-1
TGCAGTGCTAGTACGCGGGGGGGCTTTGGTACGCAGTATTTT
CSASTRGGFGTQYF
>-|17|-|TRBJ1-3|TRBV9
TGTGCCAGCAGCGTAGATACAGGGTGGCCCTCTGGAAACACCATATATTTT
CASSVDTGWPSGNTIYF
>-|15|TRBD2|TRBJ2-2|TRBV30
TGTGCCTGGGGTAGCGGGGGCGCGAACACCGGGGAGCTGTTTTTT
CAWGSGGANTGELFF